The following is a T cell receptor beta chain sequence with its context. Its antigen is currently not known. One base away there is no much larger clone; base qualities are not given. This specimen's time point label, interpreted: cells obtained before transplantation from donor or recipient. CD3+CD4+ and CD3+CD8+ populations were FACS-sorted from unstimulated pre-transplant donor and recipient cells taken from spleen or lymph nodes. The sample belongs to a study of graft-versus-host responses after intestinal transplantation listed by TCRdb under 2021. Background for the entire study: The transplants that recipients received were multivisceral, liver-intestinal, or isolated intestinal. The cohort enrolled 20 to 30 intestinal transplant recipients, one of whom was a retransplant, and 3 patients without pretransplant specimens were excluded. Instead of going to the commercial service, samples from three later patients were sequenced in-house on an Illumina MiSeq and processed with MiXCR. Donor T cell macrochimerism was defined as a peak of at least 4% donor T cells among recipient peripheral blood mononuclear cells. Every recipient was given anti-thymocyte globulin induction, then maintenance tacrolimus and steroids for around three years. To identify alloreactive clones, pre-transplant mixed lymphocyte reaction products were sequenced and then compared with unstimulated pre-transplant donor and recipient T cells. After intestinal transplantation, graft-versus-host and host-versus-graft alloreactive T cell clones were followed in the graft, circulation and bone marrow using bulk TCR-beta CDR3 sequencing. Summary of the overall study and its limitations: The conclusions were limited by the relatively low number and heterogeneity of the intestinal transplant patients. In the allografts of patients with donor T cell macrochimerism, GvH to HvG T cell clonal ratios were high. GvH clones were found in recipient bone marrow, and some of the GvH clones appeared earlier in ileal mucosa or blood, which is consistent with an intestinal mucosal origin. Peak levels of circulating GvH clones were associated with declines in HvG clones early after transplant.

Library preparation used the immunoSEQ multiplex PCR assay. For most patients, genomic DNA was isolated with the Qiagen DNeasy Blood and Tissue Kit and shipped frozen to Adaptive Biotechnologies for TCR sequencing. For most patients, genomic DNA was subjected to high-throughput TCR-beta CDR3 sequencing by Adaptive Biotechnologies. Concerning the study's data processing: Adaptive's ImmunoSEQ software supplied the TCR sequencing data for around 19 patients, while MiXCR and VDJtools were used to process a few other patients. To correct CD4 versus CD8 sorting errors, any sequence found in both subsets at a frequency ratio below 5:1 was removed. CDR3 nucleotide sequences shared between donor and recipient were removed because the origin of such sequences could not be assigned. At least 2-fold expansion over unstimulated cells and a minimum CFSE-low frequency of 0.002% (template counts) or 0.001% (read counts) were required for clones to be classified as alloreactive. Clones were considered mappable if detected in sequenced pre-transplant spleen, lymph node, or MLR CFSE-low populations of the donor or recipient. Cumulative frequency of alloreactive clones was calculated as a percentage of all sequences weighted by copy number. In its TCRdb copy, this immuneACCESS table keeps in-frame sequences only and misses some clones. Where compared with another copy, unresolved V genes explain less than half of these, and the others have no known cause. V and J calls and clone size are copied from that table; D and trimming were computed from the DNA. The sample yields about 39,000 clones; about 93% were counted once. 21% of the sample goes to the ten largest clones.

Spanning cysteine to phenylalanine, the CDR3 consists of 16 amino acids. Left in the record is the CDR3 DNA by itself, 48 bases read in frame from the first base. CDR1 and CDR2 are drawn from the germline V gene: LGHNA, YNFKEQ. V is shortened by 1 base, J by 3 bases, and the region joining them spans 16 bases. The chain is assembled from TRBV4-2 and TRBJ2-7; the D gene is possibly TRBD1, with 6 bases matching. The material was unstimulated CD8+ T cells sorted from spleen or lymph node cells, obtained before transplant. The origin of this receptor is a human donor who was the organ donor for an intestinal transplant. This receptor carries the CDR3 CASSQVQGQGFYEQYF. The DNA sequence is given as TGTGCCAGCAGCCAAGTCCAGGGGCAGGGCTTCTACGAGCAGTACTTC.